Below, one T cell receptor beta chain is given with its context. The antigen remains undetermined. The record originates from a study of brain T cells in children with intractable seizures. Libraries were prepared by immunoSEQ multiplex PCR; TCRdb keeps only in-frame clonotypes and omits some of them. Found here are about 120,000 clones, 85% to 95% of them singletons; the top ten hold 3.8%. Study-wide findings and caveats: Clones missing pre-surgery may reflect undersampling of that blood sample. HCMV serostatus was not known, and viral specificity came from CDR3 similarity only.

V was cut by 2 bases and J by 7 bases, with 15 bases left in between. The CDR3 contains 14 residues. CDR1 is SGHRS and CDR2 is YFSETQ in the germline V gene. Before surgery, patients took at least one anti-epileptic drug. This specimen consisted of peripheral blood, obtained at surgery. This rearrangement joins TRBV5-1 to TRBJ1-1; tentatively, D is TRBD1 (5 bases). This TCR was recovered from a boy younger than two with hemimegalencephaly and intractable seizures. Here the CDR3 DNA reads TGCGCCAGCAGCTTAGGGCACCTAAGGGGTGAAGCTTTCTTT. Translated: CASSLGHLRGEAFF.